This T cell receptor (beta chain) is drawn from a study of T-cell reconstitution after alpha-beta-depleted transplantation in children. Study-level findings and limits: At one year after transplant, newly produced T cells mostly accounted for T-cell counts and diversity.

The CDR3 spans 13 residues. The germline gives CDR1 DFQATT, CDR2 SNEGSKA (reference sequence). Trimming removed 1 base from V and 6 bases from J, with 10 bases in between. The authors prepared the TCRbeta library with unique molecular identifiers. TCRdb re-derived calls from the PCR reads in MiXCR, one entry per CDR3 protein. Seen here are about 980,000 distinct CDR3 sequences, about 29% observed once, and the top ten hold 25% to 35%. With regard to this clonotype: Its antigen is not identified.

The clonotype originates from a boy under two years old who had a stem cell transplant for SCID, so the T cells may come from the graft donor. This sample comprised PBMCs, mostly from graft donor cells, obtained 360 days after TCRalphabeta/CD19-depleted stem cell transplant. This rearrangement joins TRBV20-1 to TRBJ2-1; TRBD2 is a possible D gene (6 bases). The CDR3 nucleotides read TGCAGTGCTAGAGGTGGAGGGTTCAATGAGCAGTTCTTC. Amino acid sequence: CSARGGGFNEQFF.